The rows below give T cell receptor beta chains drawn from one sample of a study of blood T cell repertoires in COVID-19. Libraries were prepared by immunoSEQ multiplex PCR; TCRdb keeps only in-frame clonotypes and omits some of them. The table has a few hundred thousand clones, roughly four fifths seen once; the top ten hold about 4.8%. The sample taken for sequencing was PBMCs or T cells enriched from blood (not recorded which). The receptors shown here come from a woman in her 50s who had recovered from COVID-19. Each CDR3 is given with its conserved first and last residue. D genes are given only for firm matches. Some rows mark clone size as missing; the rest say once, few, many or name a class of expanded clone.

TRBV4-1	TRBJ1-4	-	14	-	CASSSDWGPEKLFF	TGCGCCAGCAGCTCAGACTGGGGGCCCGAAAAACTGTTTTTT
TRBV27	TRBJ1-6	-	15	-	CASSLEGSKNSPLHF	TGTGCCAGCAGTTTGGAGGGGTCCAAGAATTCACCCCTCCACTTT
TRBV2	TRBJ1-2	once	14	-	CASTKGVSGYGYTF	TGTGCCAGCACAAAGGGGGTTTCGGGCTATGGCTACACCTTC
TRBV9	TRBJ2-7	-	16	TRBD1	CASSVGTGPPAYEQYF	TGTGCCAGCAGCGTAGGGACAGGTCCCCCCGCCTACGAGCAGTACTTC
TRBV11-2	TRBJ2-7	-	18	TRBD1	CASSLWEDRGPNFYEQYF	TGTGCCAGCAGCTTATGGGAGGACAGGGGCCCTAATTTCTACGAGCAGTACTTC
TRBV7-9	TRBJ2-3	few	11	-	CASAASDTQYF	TGTGCCAGCGCGGCTTCGGATACGCAGTATTTT
TRBV6-5	TRBJ1-2	-	14	-	CASSPGPGASGYTF	TGTGCCAGCAGTCCCGGGCCAGGGGCTTCTGGCTACACCTTC
TRBV5-1	TRBJ1-6	-	16	-	CASSTGSPGEGSPLHF	TGCGCCAGCAGCACAGGTTCACCGGGGGAGGGTTCACCCCTCCACTTT
TRBV5-1	TRBJ1-1	-	14	-	CASSLVGRNTEAFF	TGCGCCAGCAGCTTGGTCGGGAGGAACACTGAAGCTTTCTTT
TRBV29-1	TRBJ2-7	-	13	-	CSTTVGSSYEQYF	TGCAGCACCACGGTGGGCAGTTCCTACGAGCAGTACTTC
TRBV6-1	TRBJ2-3	few	15	TRBD1	CASSEWRTGPDTQYF	TGTGCCAGCAGTGAATGGAGGACAGGGCCAGATACGCAGTATTTT
TRBV5-4	TRBJ2-1	-	15	TRBD2	CASRTLAGDSDEQFF	TGTGCCAGCAGGACTTTAGCGGGAGATAGCGATGAGCAGTTCTTC
TRBV7-9	TRBJ2-1	-	18	TRBD2	CASSTFKLAGGFYNEQFF	TGTGCCAGCAGTACGTTTAAACTAGCGGGAGGTTTCTACAATGAGCAGTTCTTC
TRBV6-2/TRBV6-3	TRBJ1-2	-	14	TRBD1	CASSPKDRGYGYTF	TGTGCCAGCAGCCCCAAGGACAGGGGGTATGGCTACACCTTC
TRBV6-6	TRBJ1-1	few	13	-	CASSRQMNTEAFF	TGTGCCAGCAGCCGACAGATGAACACTGAAGCTTTCTTT
TRBV10-3	TRBJ1-2	-	15	TRBD1	CAISESDRFSLGYTF	TGTGCCATCAGTGAGTCGGACAGGTTTTCTCTTGGCTACACCTTC
TRBV5-6	TRBJ1-1	-	13	-	CASSLPRLTEAFF	TGTGCCAGCAGCTTACCGCGACTCACTGAAGCTTTCTTT
TRBV5-1	TRBJ2-1	-	17	TRBD2	CASSIGLQTSGGDEQFF	TGCGCCAGCAGCATCGGACTCCAGACTAGCGGGGGTGATGAGCAGTTCTTC
TRBV5-8	TRBJ1-4	-	12	-	CASSLSLGKLFF	TGTGCCAGCAGCTTGTCCCTCGGAAAACTGTTTTTT
TRBV5-1	TRBJ2-3	-	15	TRBD2	CASSTRGADTDTQYF	TGCGCCAGCAGCACGCGGGGGGCCGACACAGATACGCAGTATTTT
TRBV3-1/TRBV3-2	TRBJ2-4	few	15	TRBD2	CASSQDRLAGYIQYF	TGTGCCAGCAGCCAAGATCGGCTAGCGGGTTACATTCAGTACTTC
TRBV11-2	TRBJ2-2	-	14	TRBD1	CASSFDRGTGELFF	TGTGCCAGCAGCTTCGACAGGGGCACCGGGGAGCTGTTTTTT
TRBV7-2	TRBJ2-7	-	13	-	CASSLSPLYEQYF	TGTGCCAGCAGCTTATCCCCCCTCTACGAGCAGTACTTC
TRBV14	TRBJ1-1	once	15	TRBD1	CASSQDPRGSAEAFF	TGTGCCAGCAGCCAAGATCCCAGGGGGAGTGCTGAAGCTTTCTTT
TRBV4-3	TRBJ1-1	-	15	-	CASREYGFADTEAFF	TGCGCCAGCAGGGAGTACGGCTTCGCGGACACTGAAGCTTTCTTT
TRBV5-4	TRBJ2-1	-	15	TRBD1	CASSLAGQTNHEQFF	TGTGCCAGCAGCTTGGCGGGACAGACGAACCATGAGCAGTTCTTC
TRBV28	TRBJ1-2	-	16	-	CASSSSGGGSGYGYTF	TGTGCCAGCAGCTCATCGGGAGGGGGGTCAGGCTATGGCTACACCTTC
TRBV6-2/TRBV6-3	TRBJ2-3	-	15	-	CASSSGGGLSDTQYF	TGTGCCAGCAGTTCAGGTGGGGGGTTGTCAGATACGCAGTATTTT
TRBV6-5	TRBJ1-3	few	14	-	CASRHDFSGNTIYF	TGTGCCAGCAGACATGACTTCTCTGGAAACACCATATATTTT
TRBV2	TRBJ1-5	-	15	TRBD1	CASTKRGQANQPQHF	TGTGCCAGCACCAAACGAGGACAGGCCAATCAGCCCCAGCATTTT